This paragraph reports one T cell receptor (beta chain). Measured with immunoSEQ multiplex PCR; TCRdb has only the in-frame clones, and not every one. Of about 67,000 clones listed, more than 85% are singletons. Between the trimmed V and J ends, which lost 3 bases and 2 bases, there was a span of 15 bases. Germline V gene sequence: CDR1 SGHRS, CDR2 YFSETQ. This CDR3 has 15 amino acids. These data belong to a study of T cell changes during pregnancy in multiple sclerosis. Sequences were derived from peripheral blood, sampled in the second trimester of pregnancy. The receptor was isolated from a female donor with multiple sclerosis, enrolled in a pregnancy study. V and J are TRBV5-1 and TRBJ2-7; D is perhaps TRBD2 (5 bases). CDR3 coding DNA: TGCGCCAGCAGCTCCCCTTATAGCGCTACCTACGAGCAGTACTTC. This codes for CASSSPYSATYEQYF.